Listed below are T cell receptor beta chains from one sample, sequenced in a study of cytomegalovirus exposure and HLA in healthy donors. This table comes from immunoSEQ multiplex PCR, and its TCRdb copy is limited to in-frame clones, with some not included. The sample lists 200,000 or so clones; 84% were seen once. Sequenced material: PBMCs. These receptors all stem from a man aged 18 to 35 in good health and CMV-seropositive. The CDR3 runs from the conserved cysteine through the conserved F or W. Fields, in order: J gene, clone size, D gene, V gene, CDR3 protein, CDR3 DNA. The D gene is left open where the match is weak. A clone size is listed for some rows: how often the clone was seen (once, few, many), or a class if it is expanded.

TRBJ2-1 NA TRBD2 TRBV10-2 CASRTGTNYNEQFF TGCGCCAGCCGTACCGGGACTAATTACAATGAGCAGTTCTTC
TRBJ2-2 NA TRBD1 TRBV9 CASSVAGQVVSAGELFF TGTGCCAGCAGCGTAGCGGGACAGGTGGTTTCCGCCGGGGAGCTGTTTTTT
TRBJ2-7 NA TRBD1 TRBV10-3 CAISEQDRVLSLEQYF TGTGCCATCAGTGAGCAAGACAGGGTCCTATCCCTCGAGCAGTACTTC
TRBJ2-5 many TRBD1 TRBV28 CASRPRDRGPETQYF TGTGCCAGCAGGCCACGGGACAGGGGGCCGGAGACCCAGTACTTC
TRBJ2-1 NA NA TRBV5-6 CASSTYSEQFF TGTGCCAGCAGCACGTACAGTGAGCAGTTCTTC
TRBJ1-3 NA NA TRBV9 CASSGKRIAGNTIYF TGTGCCAGCAGCGGGAAGCGCATCGCTGGAAACACCATATATTTT
TRBJ2-5 NA NA TRBV7-2 CASSPDRRQETQYF TGTGCCAGCAGCCCCGACAGGCGTCAAGAGACCCAGTACTTC
TRBJ2-3 NA NA TRBV9 CASSAPSTDTQYF TGTGCCAGCAGCGCCCCTAGCACAGATACGCAGTATTTT
TRBJ2-7 NA NA TRBV6-6 CASSPGRRNYEQYF TGTGCCAGCAGCCCCGGACGGAGGAACTACGAGCAGTACTTC
TRBJ2-3 NA NA TRBV19 CASSISLTDTQYF TGTGCCAGTAGTATATCCCTCACAGATACGCAGTATTTT
TRBJ2-5 NA TRBD1 TRBV2 CASRSGTGTQETQYF TGTGCCAGCAGGTCCGGGACAGGGACTCAAGAGACCCAGTACTTC
TRBJ2-7 NA TRBD2 TRBV6-5 CASSYSGTSGYEQYF TGTGCCAGCAGTTACTCCGGGACTAGCGGATACGAGCAGTACTTC
TRBJ2-7 NA TRBD1 TRBV27 CASSLLGTGVPEQYF TGTGCCAGCAGTTTATTGGGGACAGGGGTTCCCGAGCAGTACTTC
TRBJ1-1 NA NA TRBV30 CAWSKGYRVITEAFF TGTGCCTGGAGTAAAGGGTACAGGGTGATCACTGAAGCTTTCTTT
TRBJ1-2 NA NA TRBV14 CASSRSTDYGYTF TGTGCCAGCAGCCGATCGACAGATTATGGCTACACCTTC
TRBJ2-7 NA TRBD2 TRBV5-1 CASSFGSGRAREQYF TGCGCCAGCAGTTTCGGTAGCGGGAGGGCACGCGAGCAGTACTTC
TRBJ1-2 few NA TRBV5-1 CASSRGVNRGYTF TGCGCCAGCAGTCGGGGGGTCAATAGGGGCTACACCTTC
TRBJ2-7 NA NA TRBV6-6 CASSTNRENSYEQHF TGTGCCAGCAGTACTAACAGGGAAAACTCCTACGAGCAGCACTTC
TRBJ2-1 NA TRBD2 TRBV27 CASSLIRAGGRDEQFF TGTGCCAGCAGTCTCATCCGAGCGGGAGGGAGGGATGAGCAGTTCTTC
TRBJ2-1 NA NA TRBV6-5 CASSYDQQARYNEQFF TGTGCCAGCAGTTACGATCAACAGGCCAGGTACAATGAGCAGTTCTTC
TRBJ2-7 NA NA TRBV28 CASSAPGLSLEQYF TGTGCCAGCAGTGCCCCGGGACTTTCCTTGGAGCAGTACTTC
TRBJ2-7 few NA TRBV6-1 CASSRVLYEQYF TGTGCCAGCAGCCGAGTACTCTACGAGCAGTACTTC
TRBJ1-5 few NA TRBV5-1 CASSAGGPNQPQHF TGCGCCAGCAGCGCGGGGGGGCCCAATCAGCCCCAGCATTTT
TRBJ2-1 NA TRBD2 TRBV6-4 CASSDSREVNEQFF TGTGCCAGCAGTGACTCCCGGGAGGTCAATGAGCAGTTCTTC